Below, one T cell receptor beta chain is given with its context. Its antigen is unknown. Base qualities are not provided; no much larger clone lies one nucleotide away. The cysteine opens and the phenylalanine closes a CDR3 of 15 amino acids. Just CDR3 DNA is preserved here, 45 bases in frame from base 1. The germline V gene specifies SGHRS as CDR1 and YFSETQ as CDR2. The V end loses 1 base and the J end loses 1 base, and a stretch of 8 bases separates them. This sample was included in a study of blood T cell repertoires in COVID-19 (dated by TCRdb to about 2020). About the full investigation: The collaborator samples originated in the United States, Italy and Spain and spanned the acute and convalescent phases of COVID-19. Samples came from the ongoing ImmuneRACE study (first 160 participants) plus 1,254 subjects from 6 global collaborators. Where available, HLA class I and class II types were taken from metadata supplied by the sample provider and were not determined by assay-based typing. Nearly every sample came with metadata listing a de-identified subject ID, COVID-19 status, age in years and sex. Subjects who had been exposed to COVID-19, were actively infected with it, or had recovered from it provided the deeply sampled blood TCRbeta repertoires that made up the dataset. The material from the prospective study consisted of cDNA or gDNA derived from T cells, B-cell-depleted T cells, or PBMCs. The repertoires were made available in a free public database intended to serve as a resource for research on the immune response to SARS-CoV-2. Overall study results and their limits: How much clinical and demographic metadata was included differed by source and by participant, and the metadata was provided uncurated.

TCRbeta CDR3 regions were amplified from genomic DNA by means of the immunoSEQ Assay, a bias-controlled multiplex PCR. The paper's processing steps were these. Within the assay, amplification of reference gene primers was used to estimate how many nucleated cells each sample contained. To quantify the absolute abundance of each unique TCRbeta CDR3 rearrangement, sequence reads were collapsed and filtered. For each sample, productive Simpson clonality was calculated by taking the square root of Simpson's diversity index across productive rearrangements. What TCRdb holds here is the immuneACCESS table cut down to in-frame rearrangements. Part of the clones is not present; checked against another copy, under half of the missing clones reflect an unresolved V gene, and the others are unexplained. The D gene and trimming were derived from the DNA, and the V and J assignments and clone size from that table. The sample yields around 190,000 clones; more than 75% were counted once. Of the sample, approximately 5.9% is held by the ten largest clones.

One collaborating source in Seattle enrolled patients while the patients were actively infected and followed the patients over time throughout the course of disease. The collaborating institutions used their own protocols to collect whole blood in K2EDTA tubes. For TCRbeta analysis, collaborators shipped samples in one of three forms: frozen whole blood, isolated PBMCs, or DNA extracted from either of those sample types. The sequenced material came from peripheral blood. The chain uses TRBV5-1 and TRBJ2-2; perhaps TRBD1 is the D gene, with 5 bases matching. The TCR was taken from a woman aged 40 to 49 with COVID-19, enrolled during active disease. The CDR3 is CASSLTQGNTGELFF. The DNA is as follows: TGCGCCAGCAGCTTGACCCAGGGGAACACCGGGGAGCTGTTTTTT.